This paragraph covers one T cell receptor beta chain sequence. Patients at the Seattle site were enrolled during active infection and followed longitudinally. The record originates from a study of blood T cell repertoires in COVID-19. Background on the study: The origin of the acute and convalescent COVID-19 samples was the United States, Italy and Spain. The analysed material was cDNA or gDNA that came from T cells, B-cell-depleted T cells, or PBMCs.

Source study methods: Reference gene primer amplification gave nucleated cell count estimates. Some clones are missing from TCRdb's copy, which holds only in-frame ones; the method was immunoSEQ multiplex PCR. V and J calls plus clone size are reproduced from that table; the DNA served to infer D and trimming. The sample includes around 82,000 clones, approximately 86% of them seen just once. Germline loops: CDR1 MNHEY, CDR2 SMNVEV (reference sequence). The CDR3 extends over 13 amino acids. V lost 5 bases and J 4 bases, leaving 11 bases between the germline ends. The receptor's source is a man aged 80 or over with COVID-19, enrolled during active disease. Sequencing was performed on peripheral blood. The rearrangement joins TRBV27 to TRBJ1-2; D is uncertain. CDR3 sequence reads: CASSRWSSYGYTF. The DNA for the CDR3 is TGTGCCAGCAGTCGTTGGAGTAGCTATGGCTACACCTTC.